This T cell receptor beta chain was recovered during a study of cytomegalovirus exposure and HLA in healthy donors. Study background: The study placed 70% to 85% of its 398 genotyped donors in the Caucasian-associated ancestry cluster.

PCR used 60 Vbeta primers and 13 Jbeta primers. Profiling relied on immunoSEQ multiplex PCR, and the TCRdb table lists in-frame clones only, not all of them. The profile shows more than 95,000 clones, 64% of them singletons. This CDR3 has 14 amino acids. The V end was cut by 0 bases, the J end by 4 bases, with 8 bases between. Germline-derived CDR1 and CDR2 are SGDLS and YYNGEE. V gene TRBV9 combines with J gene TRBJ1-3, with D hard to call. The receptor comes from a man aged 55 to 70 in good health and CMV-seronegative. Sample: PBMCs. CDR3 DNA sequence: TGTGCCAGCAGCGTAGTTTCCCAGGGAAACACCATATATTTT. It translates to CASSVVSQGNTIYF.